The 20 T cell receptor beta chains in this list originate from one sample, sequenced in a study of blood T cell repertoires in COVID-19 (dated by TCRdb to about 2020). Library creation used the immunoSEQ multiplex PCR assay. TCRdb holds this immuneACCESS table with in-frame rearrangements only. Some clones are missing; in checked studies, unresolved V genes explain under half, and the rest has no known cause. This sample gives just over 25,000 clones in total; about 86% of them show up just once. Roughly 17% of the sample goes to the ten largest clones. Sequenced sample: peripheral blood. All receptors come from an older man with acute or convalescent COVID-19.

The chain has TRBV7-3 and TRBJ1-2; 8 bases map to TRBD1. The CDR3 has 16 amino acids. The V gene's germline CDR1 is SGHTA and CDR2 FQGTGA. The V segment lost 2 bases and the J segment 4 bases; nucleotides outside the gene matches: 9. The CDR3 DNA reads TGTGCCAGCAGCTTACCTCGCACAGGGGGACTCTATGGCTACACCTTC. This encodes CASSLPRTGGLYGYTF.

The chain carries TRBV4-1 and TRBJ2-1; 13 bases are shared with TRBD2. The CDR3 length is 16 residues. The germline gives CDR1 MGHRA, CDR2 YSYEKL. After removal of 4 bases from V and 10 bases from J, the junction contained 10 bases not matched to a gene. The CDR3, as DNA: TGCGCCAGCAGCCTCCTGACTAGCGGGAGGATATTGGAGCAGTTCTTC. It codes for CASSLLTSGRILEQFF.

About this clone itself: Other DNA sequences in this specimen translate into the identical CDR3. This chain links TRBV7-2 with TRBJ1-1; D is undetermined. The CDR3 runs 13 residues. V dropped 2 bases and J dropped 5 bases, with 9 bases sitting between them. CDR1 SGHTA and CDR2 FQGNSA come from the germline V gene. The CDR3 reads CASSLSGETEAFF. In DNA, the CDR3 is TGTGCCAGCAGCTTAAGTGGGGAGACTGAAGCTTTCTTT. The full variable domain, its missing parts supplied by reference TRBV7-2 and TRBJ1-1, is GAGVSQSPSNKVTEKGKDVELRCDPISGHTALYWYRQSLGQGLEFLIYFQGNSAPDKSGLPSDRFSAERTGGSVSTLTIQRTQQEDSAVYLCASSLSGETEAFFGQGTRLTVV.

This clone was found once. The chain has TRBV29-1 and TRBJ2-7; D is possibly TRBD1 (6 bases). The CDR3 runs 13 residues. Germline V gene data show CDR1 as SQVTM and CDR2 as ANQGSEA. Deletions cut 7 bases from V and 4 bases from J, with 17 bases between. CDR3 residues: CSAARGTAYEQYF. The CDR3 coding sequence is TGCAGCGCCGCGAGGGGGACCGCGTACGAGCAGTACTTC.

CDR3 nucleotide sequence: TGTGCCAGCAGTAATGATGGGACTTTCTCCTACAATGAGCAGTTCTTC. Translating gives CASSNDGTFSYNEQFF. The chain has TRBV7-2 and TRBJ2-1, with D perhaps TRBD2 (6 bases). V was pared by 6 bases and J by 0 bases, with 15 bases between. The CDR3 is made up of 16 amino acids. The germline gives CDR1 SGHTA, CDR2 FQGNSA.

This chain connects TRBV24-1 to TRBJ2-2, with a possible D match to TRBD1 (5 bases). V lost 4 bases and J lost 7, with 6 bases in between. This CDR3 is 12 amino acids long. CDR1 is KGHDR and CDR2 is SFDVKD in the germline V gene. The CDR3 spells CATSEGVGELFF. CDR3 sequence (DNA): TGTGCCACCAGTGAAGGGGTCGGGGAGCTGTTTTTT.

This clone rates as medium-sized. The chain uses TRBV7-6 and TRBJ2-7; TRBD1 matches at 7 bases. Trimming at V came to 4 bases and at J to 7 bases, leaving 1 base not matched to a gene. Per germline, CDR1 SGHVS and CDR2 FNYEAQ. This CDR3 contains 11 residues. The CDR3 region is CASSSGQEQYF. For the CDR3, the DNA is TGTGCCAGCAGCTCGGGACAGGAGCAGTACTTC. The full variable domain, with the rest looked up from reference TRBV7-6 and TRBJ2-7, is GAGVSQSPRYKVTKRGQDVALRCDPISGHVSLYWYRQALGQGPEFLTYFNYEAQQDKSGLPNDRFSAERPEGSISTLTIQRTEQRDSAMYRCASSSGQEQYFGPGTRLTVT.

This clone appeared once. The rearrangement links TRBV6-5 to TRBJ2-7; D perhaps matches TRBD1 (5 bases). The CDR3 loop spans 14 amino acids. V lost 4 bases, J lost 8 bases, and 18 bases lay in between. CDR1 MNHEY and CDR2 SVGAGI come from the germline V gene. For the CDR3, the DNA is TGTGCCAGCAGTTCCACGGAACCTCAGGGAAAGCAGTACTTC. Translation: CASSSTEPQGKQYF.

The table lists this clone with a count of one. V usage is TRBV18 and J usage is TRBJ2-7; 10 bases match TRBD1. The CDR3 is 16 residues long. Germline V lookup: CDR1 KGHSH, CDR2 LQKENI. J gave up 7 bases and V 4 bases, and 13 bases lay outside the gene matches. The CDR3 DNA sequence: TGTGCCAGCTCACGGTATTCCGGGACAGGGGCGGGAGAGCAGTACTTC. Encoded protein: CASSRYSGTGAGEQYF.

The V and J genes are TRBV4-3 and TRBJ1-4; D is uncertain. Germline lookup yields CDR1 LGHNA and CDR2 YSLEER. V was clipped by 0 bases and J by 4 bases, with 9 bases between them. The CDR3 extends over 15 amino acids. The CDR3 reads CASSQDREFNEKLFF. The CDR3 bases are TGCGCCAGCAGCCAAGATAGGGAGTTTAATGAAAAACTGTTTTTT.

The chain employs TRBV6-5 and TRBJ2-7; 14 bases match TRBD2. Losses at the gene ends were 1 base for V and 4 bases for J; bases not matched to a gene: 3. The CDR3 spans 16 residues. Germline V gene sequence: CDR1 MNHEY, CDR2 SVGAGI. For the CDR3, the DNA is TGTGCCAGCAGTTACTGGACTAGCGGGAGGCTTTACGAGCAGTACTTC. The encoded protein is CASSYWTSGRLYEQYF.

V and J are TRBV5-1 and TRBJ2-5; D perhaps matches TRBD1 (6 bases). Trimming took 4 bases from V and 3 from J, leaving 10 bases between them. Germline CDR1 and CDR2: SGHRS and YFSETQ. The CDR3 consists of 13 residues. CDR3 amino acids: CASSQGGEETQYF. CDR3 coding DNA: TGCGCCAGCAGCCAAGGGGGAGAAGAGACCCAGTACTTC.

The chain employs TRBV7-2 and TRBJ2-5; TRBD1 might be the D (6 bases). V was shortened by 3 bases and J by 1 base, with 15 bases between the two germline ends. In germline, CDR1 is SGHTA, CDR2 FQGNSA. The CDR3 spans 16 residues. CDR3 nucleotide sequence: TGTGCCAGCAGCTTGGGGACACAGCGTAGCCAAGAGACCCAGTACTTC. As protein: CASSLGTQRSQETQYF.

The gene calls are TRBV6-1 and TRBJ1-5; D not certain. The ends were cut back, 0 bases at V and 5 bases at J, with 5 bases in the middle. This CDR3 comprises 13 residues. The germline V gene encodes CDR1 MNHNS and CDR2 SASEGT. The CDR3 here is CASSEAGDQPQHF. The CDR3 bases are TGTGCCAGCAGTGAAGCGGGCGATCAGCCCCAGCATTTT.

This clone has more than one count but fewer than ten. J is TRBJ1-6 and V is TRBV25-1, with TRBD1 as a possible D gene (5 bases). CDR3 length: 12 residues. CDR1 and CDR2 from the germline V gene are MGHDK and SYGVNS. V was cut by 6 bases and J by 7 bases, with 7 bases left in between. CDR3 bases: TGTGCCAGCAGGGAGGGGAATTCACCCCTCCACTTT. It translates to CASREGNSPLHF.

J is TRBJ2-1 and V is TRBV7-3; no firm D call. Germline CDR1 and CDR2: SGHTA and FQGTGA. CDR3 length equals 14 residues. With 4 bases removed from V and 4 bases from J, the gap between germline ends came to 11 bases. This chain's CDR3 is CASSYGSRYNEQFF. CDR3 coding DNA: TGTGCCAGCAGCTACGGGTCTAGGTACAATGAGCAGTTCTTC. Full variable domain (missing parts from reference TRBV7-3 and TRBJ2-1): GAGVSQTPSNKVTEKGKYVELRCDPISGHTALYWYRQSLGQGPEFLIYFQGTGAADDSGLPNDRFFAVRPEGSVSTLKIQRTERGDSAVYLCASSYGSRYNEQFFGPGTRLTVL.

V and J are TRBV23-1 and TRBJ2-3, with TRBD2 matching 12 bases. TRBV23-1 qualifies as an ORF whose function is uncertain. This CDR3 spans 18 amino acids. V lost 5 bases and J lost 1; bases outside the gene matches: 10. The CDR3 is CASSGTGLAGPCTDTQYF. CDR3 coding DNA: TGCGCCAGCAGTGGTACAGGACTAGCGGGACCATGCACAGATACGCAGTATTTT.

This chain joins TRBV7-2 and TRBJ2-5, with D possibly being TRBD1 (5 bases). Trimming stripped 5 bases from V and 2 bases from J, with 9 bases between. This CDR3 is built from 13 residues. Germline CDR1 is SGHTA and CDR2 is FQGNSA. In DNA form, the CDR3 reads TGTGCCAGCAGCCTACAGGATCAAGAGACCCAGTACTTC. Residues: CASSLQDQETQYF. Variable domain in full (rest from reference TRBV7-2 and TRBJ2-5): GAGVSQSPSNKVTEKGKDVELRCDPISGHTALYWYRQSLGQGLEFLIYFQGNSAPDKSGLPSDRFSAERTGGSVSTLTIQRTQQEDSAVYLCASSLQDQETQYFGPGTRLLVL.

The chain joins TRBV7-9 to TRBJ2-1, with 7 bases fitting TRBD2. V shed 3 bases and J 1 base; nucleotides not matched to a gene: 0. The CDR3 is made up of 14 amino acids. Germline V gene lookup returns CDR1 SEHNR and CDR2 FQNEAQ (reference sequence). As DNA, the CDR3 is TGTGCCAGCAGCTTCGGGGGGTCCTACAATGAGCAGTTCTTC. Amino acids: CASSFGGSYNEQFF.

This clone has a single count. J is TRBJ1-2 and V is TRBV2, with 10 bases identical to TRBD1. The CDR3 consists of 14 residues. Germline-derived CDR1 and CDR2 are SNHLY and FYNNEI. J lost 4 bases, V lost 6 bases, and 5 bases had no gene match. In DNA, the CDR3 is TGTGCCAGCAGGGGGACAGGGGCCCTCTATGGCTACACCTTC. It encodes CASRGTGALYGYTF.